This T cell receptor (beta chain) emerged from a study of T-cell reconstitution after alpha-beta-depleted transplantation in children. Unique molecular identifiers featured in how the TCRbeta library was prepared. MiXCR was run by TCRdb on the PCR reads, yielding one entry per CDR3 protein. The repertoire holds 300,000 to 400,000 distinct CDR3 sequences, about an eighth seen once, with about 4.5% in the top ten. Trimming left V 8 bases short and J 8 bases short, with 18 bases between. Germline CDR1 is MNHEY and CDR2 is SVGAGI. The CDR3 contains 14 residues. This clonotype was recorded at least ten times.

The source was PBMCs, collected from the stem cell graft. The chain joins TRBV6-5 to TRBJ2-2; unclear D gene. The clonotype was recovered from a human donor who donated a stem cell graft to a child with Fanconi anemia. CDR3 coding DNA: TGTGCCAGCGAACCCCAGGTCAACAATGGGGAGCTGTTTTTT. Translated: CASEPQVNNGELFF.